The next 30 T cell receptor beta chains were all read from a single sample in a study of identical twins. TCRdb re-analysed the 5' RACE reads in MiXCR, keeping a single row per CDR3 protein. The sample has roughly 540,000 distinct CDR3 sequences, 22% seen once. This sample was also put to use in a study of T cells expressing NK-cell markers.

Sequenced sample: CD4+ T cells sorted from blood. The receptors originated from a woman aged 18-29 years in good health.

This chain joins TRBV5-1 and TRBJ1-2, with a possible D match to TRBD1 (6 bases). Trimming took off 1 base at V and 1 base at J, with 11 bases between the two ends. The germline V gene has CDR1 SGHRS and CDR2 YFSETQ. The CDR3 sequence is 15 residues long. DNA for the CDR3: TGCGCCAGCAGCTTGATCACAGGGAATAACTATGGCTACACCTTC. Residues: CASSLITGNNYGYTF.

This rearrangement joins TRBV4-2 to TRBJ2-1, with 10 bases identical to TRBD2. The CDR3 has 17 residues. J was trimmed by 2 bases and V by 3 bases; bases with no gene match: 7. CDR1 and CDR2 from the germline V gene are LGHNA and YNFKEQ. The CDR3, as DNA: TGTGCCAGCAGCCAGCTGGCTAGCGGGAGCCCCTACAATGAGCAGTTCTTC. It translates to CASSQLASGSPYNEQFF.

This clonotype was recorded many times. The rearrangement uses TRBV4-3 and TRBJ2-1; the match to TRBD2 covers 8 bases. Trimming cost V 4 bases and J 15 bases; bases outside gene matches: 5. Germline values: CDR1 LGHNA, CDR2 YSLEER. This CDR3 has 11 residues. The CDR3 sequence is CASSPGTRLFF. The CDR3, as DNA: TGCGCCAGCAGCCCCGGGACTAGACTGTTCTTC.

This clonotype has only a few counts. This chain links TRBV20-1 with TRBJ2-5; D may be TRBD2 (6 bases). Germline CDR1 and CDR2: DFQATT and SNEGSKA (reference sequence). With 5 bases removed from V and 4 bases from J, the gap between germline ends came to 23 bases. This CDR3 has 16 amino acids. This CDR3 is CSAATDSWDSRETQYF. CDR3 sequence (DNA): TGCAGTGCTGCTACAGATTCCTGGGACTCTCGAGAGACCCAGTACTTC.

This chain uses TRBV9 with TRBJ2-1; D is possibly TRBD2 (8 bases). Germline-derived CDR1 and CDR2 are SGDLS and YYNGEE. V lost 0 bases and J 10 bases, leaving 17 bases between the germline ends. This CDR3 is 15 amino acids long. The CDR3 DNA sequence: TGTGCCAGCAGCGTAGATCACACGGGAGGGGGCGAGCAGTTCTTC. Protein product: CASSVDHTGGGEQFF.

This clonotype was counted a few times. This sequence joins TRBV18 and TRBJ2-2; D call uncertain. CDR1 is KGHSH and CDR2 is LQKENI in the germline V gene. The V gene lost 5 bases and the J gene lost 1 base, with 11 bases spanning the gap. This CDR3 has 15 amino acids. The CDR3 region has the DNA TGTGCCAGCTCAGGATCCAGGATGAACACCGGGGAGCTGTTTTTT. Translated: CASSGSRMNTGELFF.

The rearrangement links TRBV10-1 to TRBJ2-2; 10 bases align to TRBD2. Unmatched junction bases numbered 5, after V lost 5 bases and J lost 5 bases. The length of the CDR3 is 15 residues. Per germline, CDR1 WNHNN and CDR2 SYGVQD (reference sequence). CDR3 sequence: CASSRGLAATGELFF. The DNA of the CDR3 is TGCGCCAGCAGTCGTGGACTAGCGGCTACCGGGGAGCTGTTTTTT.

This chain connects TRBV12-3 or TRBV12-4 to TRBJ2-1; 7 nucleotides agree with TRBD2. The CDR3 loop spans 15 amino acids. Germline trimming cut 3 bases from V and 5 bases from J; bases unmatched to any gene: 7. The CDR3 here is CASSFRSTSDNEQFF. The CDR3 DNA reads as TGTGCCAGCAGTTTCCGATCCACTAGCGACAATGAGCAGTTCTTC.

The CDR3 DNA follows: TGTGCCAGCAGCTTGAGACGTACAGGGGCGTTCGATGAGCAGTTCTTC. Its protein product is CASSLRRTGAFDEQFF. The chain joins TRBV7-9 to TRBJ2-1; TRBD1 agrees at 7 bases. The V and J ends lost 3 bases and 8 bases, in that order; junction bases with no gene match: 13. Germline lookup yields CDR1 SEHNR and CDR2 FQNEAQ (reference sequence). The CDR3 runs to 16 residues.

This clonotype was seen a handful of times. CDR3 in DNA: TGCGCCAGCAGACTGAAAGGGGGAGAGACCCAGTACTTC. Translated, it gives CASRLKGGETQYF. The rearrangement links TRBV10-1 to TRBJ2-5; D perhaps matches TRBD1 (6 bases). This CDR3 has 13 amino acids. Germline values: CDR1 WNHNN, CDR2 SYGVQD (reference sequence). With 6 bases removed from V and 4 bases from J, the gap between germline ends came to 12 bases.

V gene TRBV2 combines with J gene TRBJ1-6; 7 bases are shared with TRBD1. This CDR3 spans 13 amino acids. The V gene end was trimmed by 3 bases and the J gene end by 8 bases; junction bases not matched to a gene: 1. CDR1 SNHLY and CDR2 FYNNEI come from the germline V gene. The DNA for the CDR3 is TGTGCCAGCAGTGAGACAGGGCATTCACCCCTCCACTTT. Amino acid sequence: CASSETGHSPLHF. Drawing the rest from reference TRBV2 and TRBJ1-6, the complete variable domain is EPEVTQTPSHQVTQMGQEVILRCVPISNHLYFYWYRQILGQKVEFLVSFYNNEISEKSEIFDDQFSVERPDGSNFTLKIRSTKLEDSAMYFCASSETGHSPLHFGNGTRLTVT.

In this sample, this clonotype turned up a few times. The rearrangement uses TRBV10-3 and TRBJ2-7; D not certain. The CDR3 covers 13 residues. Germline V gene lookup returns CDR1 ENHRY and CDR2 SYGVKD. The V and J ends lost 8 bases and 0 bases respectively, with 11 bases between them. CDR3 coding DNA: TGTGCCATCGGGTCCGCAAGCTCCTACGAGCAGTACTTC. This translates into CAIGSASSYEQYF.

The chain uses TRBV5-1 and TRBJ2-1; D gene ambiguous. The germline CDR1 and CDR2 sequences are SGHRS and YFSETQ. The CDR3 consists of 15 residues. The ends were cut back, 4 bases at V and 0 bases at J, with 11 bases in the middle. CDR3 bases: TGCGCCAGCAGCATGGACCTGAGCTCCTACAATGAGCAGTTCTTC. Its protein is CASSMDLSSYNEQFF.

This chain joins TRBV7-3 and TRBJ2-3, with TRBD1 matching over 10 bases. Per the germline V gene, CDR1 is SGHTA and CDR2 is FQGTGA. The CDR3 loop spans 17 amino acids. The trim removed 4 bases at V and 3 bases at J, leaving 10 bases unmatched. CDR3 DNA: TGTGCCAGCAGCTCCCTACTGACAGGGGGCGGTACAGATACGCAGTATTTT. Its translation: CASSSLLTGGGTDTQYF.

The sample holds a few counts of this clonotype. The chain employs TRBV20-1 and TRBJ2-3; tentatively, D is TRBD2 (6 bases). Germline CDR1 DFQATT, CDR2 SNEGSKA (reference sequence). The germline V and J ends were trimmed by 5 bases and 2 bases, with 17 bases remaining between them. The CDR3 totals 15 residues. The CDR3: CSAGGESPITDTQYF. CDR3 coding DNA: TGCAGTGCTGGCGGGGAATCACCAATCACAGATACGCAGTATTTT.

This chain joins TRBV3-1 and TRBJ2-2, with no clear D. This CDR3 comprises 14 residues. Trimming left V 0 bases short and J 6 bases short, with 8 bases between. Germline CDR1 reads LGHDT; CDR2 reads YNNKEL (reference sequence). CDR3 sequence reads: CASSQDRLAGELFF. The CDR3 DNA sequence: TGTGCCAGCAGCCAAGATCGGCTAGCCGGGGAGCTGTTTTTT.

This clonotype was seen only a few times. The chain couples TRBV12-3 or TRBV12-4 to TRBJ2-1; TRBD2 aligns across 8 bases. This CDR3 spans 15 amino acids. V trimming: 6 bases; J trimming: 5 bases; junction bases outside the gene matches: 9. The CDR3 here is CASSASGRNNNEQFF. The CDR3 DNA is TGTGCCAGCAGCGCAAGCGGGAGAAACAACAATGAGCAGTTCTTC.

The genes are TRBV2 and TRBJ2-1; D is possibly TRBD2 (6 bases). Germline CDR1 is SNHLY and CDR2 is FYNNEI. V lost 6 bases, J lost 11 bases, and 11 bases lay in between. CDR3 length equals 11 residues. Written as DNA, the CDR3 is TGTGCCAGCAGCTTCGGGACTCAGCAGTTCTTC. Translation: CASSFGTQQFF.

This clonotype was picked up a small number of times. The V call is TRBV2, the J call TRBJ2-1, with 10 bases identical to TRBD1. With V trimmed by 6 bases and J by 10 bases, 9 bases remained unmatched. Germline CDR1 is SNHLY and CDR2 is FYNNEI. The CDR3 contains 14 residues. CDR3 sequence: CASSERTGGEEQFF. Written as DNA, the CDR3 is TGTGCCAGCAGCGAAAGGACAGGGGGGGAAGAGCAGTTCTTC.

The table lists this clonotype with a count of one. The rearrangement uses TRBV5-1 and TRBJ2-3; D possibly corresponds to TRBD2 (6 bases). Trimming removed 4 bases at V and 5 bases at J, with 14 bases between. Germline CDR1 SGHRS, CDR2 YFSETQ. The CDR3 consists of 14 residues. For the CDR3, the DNA is TGCGCCAGCAGCCCCGGGACTTTACTAGATACGCAGTATTTT. Its protein is CASSPGTLLDTQYF.

This clonotype was seen a handful of times. The V and J genes are TRBV20-1 and TRBJ2-3; 7 bases align to TRBD1. The CDR3 has 14 amino acids. CDR1 and CDR2 (germline): DFQATT, SNEGSKA (reference sequence). The J segment lost 2 bases and the V segment lost 6 bases, leaving 8 bases of the junction unmatched. The CDR3 nucleotides read TGCAGTGCCGGGGAAAAGGGGGCCACAGATACGCAGTATTTT. It yields the protein CSAGEKGATDTQYF.

The V and J genes are TRBV5-5 and TRBJ2-7, with D possibly called TRBD1 or TRBD2 (5 bases each). The V end was cut by 4 bases, the J end by 4 bases, with 15 bases between. The CDR3 runs 14 residues. Per the germline V gene, CDR1 is SGHKS and CDR2 is YYEKEE (reference sequence). CDR3 nucleotides: TGTGCCAGCAGCCCGGGACCGAACCCTTACGAGCAGTACTTC. It specifies CASSPGPNPYEQYF.

There are a few counts of this clonotype. The rearrangement links TRBV5-1 to TRBJ2-3; D ambiguous. In germline, CDR1 is SGHRS, CDR2 YFSETQ. This CDR3 comprises 13 residues. Trimming left V 4 bases short and J 2 bases short, with 8 bases between. CDR3 in amino acids: CASSPLVTDTQYF. The CDR3 region has the DNA TGCGCCAGCAGCCCCCTGGTCACAGATACGCAGTATTTT.

This clonotype was counted between two and nine times. The chain recombines TRBV6-4 with TRBJ1-2; D not resolved. Per the germline V gene, CDR1 is MRHNA and CDR2 is SNTAGT. V gave up 5 bases and J gave up 7 bases, with 17 bases separating them. This CDR3 region has 14 residues. The CDR3 loop reads CASSLHISEGGYTF. The DNA of the CDR3 is TGTGCCAGCAGTTTGCATATTAGTGAGGGTGGCTACACCTTC.

This clonotype has just one count. The chain links TRBV20-1 to TRBJ2-7; 9 bases fit TRBD2. Germline trimming cut 1 base from V and 2 bases from J; bases unmatched to any gene: 6. Germline assignment: CDR1 DFQATT and CDR2 SNEGSKA (reference sequence). The CDR3 loop spans 15 amino acids. The CDR3 DNA follows: TGCAGTGCTAGAGCAGGGAGACTAGCGGCCTACGAGCAGTACTTC. Its protein product is CSARAGRLAAYEQYF.

This clonotype was recorded many times. The rearrangement joins TRBV12-3 or TRBV12-4 to TRBJ1-5, with D maybe TRBD1 (5 bases). This CDR3 is 13 amino acids long. Trimming shortened V by 8 bases and J by 6 bases, and 14 bases separated the two germline ends. CDR3 sequence reads: CASRLGGGQPQHF. CDR3 nucleotide sequence: TGTGCCAGCCGACTTGGGGGGGGTCAGCCCCAGCATTTT.

There are a few counts of this clonotype. This chain links TRBV11-2 with TRBJ2-7; either TRBD1 or TRBD2 may supply D (5 bases each). CDR1 and CDR2 from the germline V gene are SGHAT and FQNNGV. V was cut by 4 bases and J by 0 bases, with 25 bases left in between. This CDR3 spans 19 amino acids. CDR3 sequence: CASSSIPMFHGTHSYEQYF. The CDR3 bases are TGTGCCAGCAGCTCCATCCCCATGTTCCACGGGACGCACTCCTACGAGCAGTACTTC.

The chain joins TRBV5-6 to TRBJ2-5; D perhaps matches TRBD2 (5 bases). Germline V lookup: CDR1 SGHDT, CDR2 YYEEEE. V was clipped by 5 bases and J by 4 bases, with 15 bases between them. The CDR3 is 14 residues long. CDR3 protein: CASRGGGRGETQYF. DNA for the CDR3: TGTGCCAGCAGGGGCGGCGGTCGGGGAGAGACCCAGTACTTC.

The chain uses TRBV7-9 and TRBJ1-1; 9 nucleotides line up with TRBD1. The V and J ends lost 1 base and 11 bases, in that order; junction bases with no gene match: 5. Per germline, CDR1 SEHNR and CDR2 FQNEAQ (reference sequence). This CDR3 has 13 residues. The CDR3 DNA sequence: TGTGCCAGCAGCTTAGAAGGGGGGACAGGGGCTTTCTTT. It specifies CASSLEGGTGAFF.

In its sample, this clonotype was seen a few times. The chain couples TRBV9 to TRBJ2-7, with D uncertain. The germline V gene encodes CDR1 SGDLS and CDR2 YYNGEE. Trimming took 2 bases from V and 3 from J, leaving 9 bases between them. This CDR3 spans 13 amino acids. The CDR3: CASSVGPRYEQYF. CDR3 nucleotide sequence: TGTGCCAGCAGCGTTGGGCCCCGCTACGAGCAGTACTTC.